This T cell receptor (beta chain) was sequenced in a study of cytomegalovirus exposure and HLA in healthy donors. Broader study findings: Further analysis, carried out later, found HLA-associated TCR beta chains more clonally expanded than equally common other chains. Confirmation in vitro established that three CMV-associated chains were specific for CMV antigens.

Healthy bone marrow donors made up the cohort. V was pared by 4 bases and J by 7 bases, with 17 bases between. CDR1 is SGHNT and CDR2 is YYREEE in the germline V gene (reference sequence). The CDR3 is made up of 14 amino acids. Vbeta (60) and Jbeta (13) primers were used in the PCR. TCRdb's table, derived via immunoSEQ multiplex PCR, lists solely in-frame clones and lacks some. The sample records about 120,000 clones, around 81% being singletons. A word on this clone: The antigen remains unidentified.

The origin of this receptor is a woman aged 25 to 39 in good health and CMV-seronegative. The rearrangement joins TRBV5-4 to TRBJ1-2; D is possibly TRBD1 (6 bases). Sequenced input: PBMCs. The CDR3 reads CASSPAGGQSGYTF. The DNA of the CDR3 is TGTGCCAGCAGCCCGGCGGGGGGCCAGAGTGGCTACACCTTC.